Below are 17 T cell receptor beta chains sequenced from a single sample in a study of T cell repertoires in cytomegalovirus infection. TCRdb passed the reads through MiXCR, listing each CDR3 protein once. The sample has under 250,000 distinct CDR3 sequences, around 6.4% seen once. The source material was PBMCs. These receptors were collected from a human donor in good health (CMV status not recorded). Some clones in this sample may be carry-over from other donors' samples.

There are many counts of this clonotype. This chain connects TRBV28 to TRBJ2-5; tentatively, D is TRBD1 (5 bases). Trimming took 5 bases from V and 1 from J, leaving 14 bases between them. CDR3 length: 15 amino acids. Germline CDR1 is MDHEN and CDR2 is SYDVKM. The DNA for the CDR3 is TGTGCCAGCAGTACCCGACAGAGCTCCCAAGAGACCCAGTACTTC. Translating it yields CASSTRQSSQETQYF.

This clonotype was observed many times. J is TRBJ1-6 and V is TRBV6-2 or TRBV6-3; D not certain. From germline, CDR1 is MNHEY and CDR2 SVGEGT. Trimming stripped 5 bases from V and 7 bases from J, with 15 bases between. The CDR3 runs to 15 residues. CDR3 nucleotides: TGTGCCAGCAGTCACCGGAGGCTGGCAAATTCACCCCTCCACTTT. Encoded protein: CASSHRRLANSPLHF.

This clonotype was counted ten times or more. The chain is built from TRBV7-2 and TRBJ1-6; a possible D gene is TRBD1 (5 bases). CDR1 is SGHTA and CDR2 is FQGNSA in the germline V gene. There are 14 residues in the CDR3. Trimming took 10 bases from V and 9 from J, leaving 19 bases between them. This CDR3 reads CATGPPQGGSPLHF. The CDR3 nucleotides are TGTGCCACCGGCCCCCCCCAGGGCGGTTCACCCCTCCACTTT. The full variable domain, rest sourced from reference TRBV7-2 and TRBJ1-6, is GAGVSQSPSNKVTEKGKDVELRCDPISGHTALYWYRQSLGQGLEFLIYFQGNSAPDKSGLPSDRFSAERTGGSVSTLTIQRTQQEDSAVYLCATGPPQGGSPLHFGNGTRLTVT.

This clonotype was recorded at least ten times. The chain joins TRBV5-1 to TRBJ2-5, with no clear D. Trimming left V 2 bases short and J 3 bases short, with 14 bases between. The CDR3 runs 15 residues. Per the germline V gene, CDR1 is SGHRS and CDR2 is YFSETQ. This CDR3 is CASSLGNVNEETQYF. Here the CDR3 DNA reads TGCGCCAGCAGCTTAGGGAACGTAAACGAAGAGACCCAGTACTTC.

In its sample, this clonotype was seen many times. V and J are TRBV7-2 and TRBJ1-3, with 9 bases aligning to TRBD1. Germline V gene data show CDR1 as SGHTA and CDR2 as FQGNSA. CDR3 length equals 17 residues. V gave up 5 bases and J gave up 5 bases; unmatched junction bases: 13. CDR3 nucleotide sequence: TGTGCCAGCAGCCCCGATCTACTGGGACAGGGCAGAAACACCATATATTTT. This codes for CASSPDLLGQGRNTIYF.

This clonotype was seen ten or more times. CDR3 sequence (DNA): TGTGCCAGTAGTATTACGGGGGCGGGCGAGACCCAGTACTTC. Its protein product is CASSITGAGETQYF. The chain uses TRBV19 and TRBJ2-5; D possibly matches TRBD1 or TRBD2 (6 bases each). Germline CDR1 and CDR2: LNHDA and SQIVND (reference sequence). The length of the CDR3 is 14 residues. The germline V and J ends were trimmed by 3 bases and 5 bases, with 13 bases remaining between them.

The sample holds many counts of this clonotype. The chain carries TRBV6-2 or TRBV6-3 and TRBJ2-2; D might be TRBD2 (5 bases). V was shortened by 7 bases and J by 0 bases, with 12 bases between the two germline ends. The CDR3 covers 15 residues. Germline loops: CDR1 MNHEY, CDR2 SVGEGT. The CDR3 DNA reads as TGTGCCAGCAATATTCCCGGGACGAACACCGGGGAGCTGTTTTTT. Translation gives CASNIPGTNTGELFF.

This clonotype has at least ten counts. The chain employs TRBV7-2 and TRBJ1-2; tentatively, D is TRBD1 (5 bases). V lost 5 bases, J lost 6 bases, and 13 bases lay in between. Per germline, CDR1 SGHTA and CDR2 FQGNSA. This CDR3 spans 13 amino acids. CDR3 bases: TGTGCCAGCAGCCTGGGGCCAGGGAATGGCTACACCTTC. Amino acids: CASSLGPGNGYTF.

This clonotype was seen many times. The chain couples TRBV6-1 to TRBJ1-1, with TRBD1 matching over 9 bases. Germline CDR1 is MNHNS and CDR2 is SASEGT. The V and J ends lost 5 bases and 3 bases, in that order; junction bases with no gene match: 4. This CDR3 is built from 14 residues. Written as DNA, the CDR3 is TGTGCCAGCAGTAGGGACAGGGTATACACTGAAGCTTTCTTT. Translated, it gives CASSRDRVYTEAFF.

This clonotype occurred many times. The chain is built from TRBV9 and TRBJ1-6; D call uncertain. CDR1 is SGDLS, CDR2 YYNGEE, per germline. The CDR3 spans 14 residues. The germline V and J ends were trimmed by 0 bases and 8 bases, with 9 bases remaining between them. The CDR3 sequence is CASSVGGFDSPLHF. In DNA form, the CDR3 reads TGTGCCAGCAGCGTAGGAGGTTTCGATTCACCCCTCCACTTT.

The chain employs TRBV29-1 and TRBJ2-2; D is tentatively TRBD1 or TRBD2 (6 bases each). V was shortened by 7 bases and J by 5 bases, with 11 bases between the two germline ends. The CDR3 has 12 amino acids. Germline V lookup: CDR1 SQVTM, CDR2 ANQGSEA. The CDR3 coding sequence is TGCAGCGCCGAAGGGGGGACCGGGGAGCTGTTTTTT. Amino acids: CSAEGGTGELFF.

In this sample, this clonotype turned up a few times. CDR3 sequence reads: CASSEGDRPSYEQYF. As DNA, the CDR3 is TGTGCCAGCAGCGAGGGGGACAGGCCCTCCTACGAGCAGTACTTC. V gene TRBV9 combines with J gene TRBJ2-7; 8 bases map to TRBD1. V shed 3 bases and J 0 bases; nucleotides not matched to a gene: 5. The length of the CDR3 is 15 residues. Germline CDR1 and CDR2: SGDLS and YYNGEE.

This clonotype has a count of ten or more. The CDR3 here is CAWSGQGTTEAFF. The CDR3 DNA is TGTGCCTGGTCAGGACAGGGGACCACTGAAGCTTTCTTT. The rearrangement joins TRBV30 to TRBJ1-1, with 9 nucleotides matching TRBD1. The CDR3 sequence is 13 residues long. Germline CDR1 and CDR2: GTSNPN and SVGIG (reference sequence). The J segment lost 4 bases and the V segment lost 5 bases, leaving 5 bases of the junction unmatched.

The chain's CDR3 is CASSVGGAATEAFF. In nucleotides, the CDR3 is TGTGCCAGCAGCGTAGGGGGCGCGGCCACTGAAGCTTTCTTT. V is TRBV9 and J is TRBJ1-1, with a weak D call TRBD1 (5 bases). This CDR3 has 14 amino acids. Germline loops: CDR1 SGDLS, CDR2 YYNGEE. V was cut by 0 bases and J by 4 bases, with 10 bases left in between.

On this clonotype itself: The junction does not match germline at one end; this may be a read error. The CDR3 reads CAGSRGQGGTEAFF. CDR3 nucleotides: TGCGCCGGCAGTAGAGGACAGGGAGGGACTGAAGCTTTCTTT. The chain recombines TRBV6-2 or TRBV6-3 with TRBJ1-1; 8 bases map to TRBD1. Germline loops: CDR1 MNHEY, CDR2 SVGEGT. This CDR3 contains 14 residues.

Only a few counts were recorded for this clonotype. This sequence joins TRBV30 and TRBJ2-1; no firm D call. Germline V gene data show CDR1 as GTSNPN and CDR2 as SVGIG (reference sequence). CDR3 length equals 11 residues. Trimming left V 3 bases short and J 4 bases short, with 4 bases between. Here the CDR3 reads CAWRSYNEQFF. The CDR3 nucleotides are TGTGCCTGGAGGAGTTACAATGAGCAGTTCTTC.

In this sample, this clonotype turned up many times. The gene calls are TRBV7-2 and TRBJ1-3; 9 positions agree with TRBD1. The CDR3 has 17 residues. The trim removed 1 base at V and 2 bases at J, leaving 6 bases unmatched. CDR1 and CDR2 (germline): SGHTA, FQGNSA. In DNA, the CDR3 is TGTGCCAGCAGCTTAGAATCGACAGGGGGAACTGGAAACACCATATATTTT. Amino acid sequence: CASSLESTGGTGNTIYF.